These 25 T cell receptor beta chains came from one sample sequenced in a study of T-cell reconstitution after alpha-beta-depleted transplantation in children. The TCRbeta library was prepared with unique molecular identifiers. Using its own MiXCR run on the PCR reads, TCRdb lists one record per CDR3 protein. The table has about 640,000 distinct CDR3 sequences, 16% seen once. The source material was PBMCs from the stem cell graft donor, sampled from the stem cell graft. The receptors come from a human donor who donated a stem cell graft to a child with acute myeloid leukemia.

This clonotype has at least ten counts. V is TRBV29-1 and J is TRBJ1-2, with D maybe TRBD1 (5 bases). V lost 4 bases and J lost 2, with 17 bases in between. The CDR3 runs to 15 residues. Germline assignment: CDR1 SQVTM and CDR2 ANQGSEA. The CDR3 sequence is CSVVQGSFLNYGYTF. CDR3 sequence (DNA): TGCAGCGTTGTCCAGGGTTCCTTCTTGAACTATGGCTACACCTTC.

The J gene is TRBJ2-7, the V gene TRBV14, with D possibly matching TRBD1 (6 bases). This CDR3 comprises 13 residues. The germline V and J ends were trimmed by 4 bases and 5 bases, with 12 bases remaining between them. CDR1 SGHDN and CDR2 FVKESK come from the germline V gene. As DNA, the CDR3 is TGTGCCAGCAGCCGATTCAACAGGGACGAGCAGTACGTC. Translation: CASSRFNRDEQYV.

This chain joins TRBV7-2 and TRBJ2-1; 8 bases fit TRBD2. With 3 bases clipped from V and 12 bases from J, the junction kept 13 bases outside the gene matches. Germline V CDR1 and CDR2: SGHTA, FQGNSA. This CDR3 comprises 15 residues. The CDR3 DNA sequence: TGTGCCAGCAGCTTGGGCGGGGGGCCCTTTAAGGCGCAGTTCTTC. Its protein product is CASSLGGGPFKAQFF.

Ten or more counts support this clonotype. CDR3 DNA sequence: TGCAGCGTTGCTGGGCAGGAGGCCAACGTCCTGACTTTC. This gives the protein CSVAGQEANVLTF. The gene calls are TRBV29-1 and TRBJ2-6, with D uncertain. CDR1 SQVTM and CDR2 ANQGSEA come from the germline V gene. V lost 4 bases and J lost 6, with 10 bases in between. The CDR3 is 13 amino acids.

V gene TRBV20-1 combines with J gene TRBJ2-2; D gene ambiguous. Trimming removed 5 bases at V and 1 base at J, with 17 bases between. The CDR3 length is 16 residues. The germline V gene encodes CDR1 DFQATT and CDR2 SNEGSKA (reference sequence). This CDR3 reads CSARAGQQLNTGELFF. DNA for the CDR3: TGCAGTGCTCGTGCTGGGCAACAGTTGAACACCGGGGAGCTGTTTTTT.

V gene TRBV7-2 combines with J gene TRBJ1-5; D is unclear. The V gene lost 2 bases and the J gene lost 2 bases, with 16 bases spanning the gap. CDR1 and CDR2 (germline): SGHTA, FQGNSA. CDR3 size: 17 residues. The CDR3: CASSLSPRIEGNQPQHF. The CDR3 nucleotides are TGTGCCAGCAGCTTATCACCCCGCATTGAGGGCAATCAGCCCCAGCATTTT.

This clonotype appeared many times. The chain has TRBV29-1 and TRBJ2-2, with TRBD1 matching over 7 bases. Germline assignment: CDR1 SQVTM and CDR2 ANQGSEA. V dropped 5 bases and J dropped 5; count of bases not matched to a gene: 8. This CDR3 spans 14 amino acids. CDR3 loop: CSVIRQGQTGELFF. In DNA, the CDR3 is TGCAGCGTTATACGACAGGGACAGACCGGGGAGCTGTTTTTT.

In its sample, this clonotype was seen a few times. The CDR3 DNA reads as TGTGCCAGCAGCTTCGGGGATCGTGAAGCTTTCTTT. Protein product: CASSFGDREAFF. This chain connects TRBV28 to TRBJ1-1; D is ambiguous. The germline V and J ends were trimmed by 6 bases and 7 bases, with 12 bases remaining between them. This CDR3 contains 12 residues. CDR1 MDHEN and CDR2 SYDVKM come from the germline V gene.

This clonotype was found many times. The chain links TRBV20-1 to TRBJ2-7, with D maybe TRBD2 (6 bases). The CDR3 loop spans 14 amino acids. The germline V and J ends were trimmed by 0 bases and 0 bases, with 9 bases remaining between them. Germline lookup yields CDR1 DFQATT and CDR2 SNEGSKA (reference sequence). The CDR3 here is CSARDTRDSYEQYF. CDR3 coding DNA: TGCAGTGCTAGAGATACGCGGGACTCCTACGAGCAGTACTTC.

The sample holds many counts of this clonotype. The genes are TRBV12-3 or TRBV12-4 and TRBJ2-1; 11 bases agree with TRBD1. This CDR3 comprises 17 residues. Trimming at V came to 2 bases and at J to 3 bases, leaving 6 bases not matched to a gene. As DNA, the CDR3 is TGTGCCAGCAGTTTAATGATGGGACAGGGGGACTACAATGAGCAGTTCTTC. This translates into CASSLMMGQGDYNEQFF.

This clonotype was observed once. The chain combines TRBV10-3 with TRBJ1-1; D is undetermined. The CDR3 is 17 amino acids. CDR1 is ENHRY and CDR2 is SYGVKD in the germline V gene. V was shortened by 0 bases and J by 0 bases, with 14 bases between the two germline ends. The chain's CDR3 is CAISESIQLEVNTEAFF. CDR3 sequence (DNA): TGTGCCATCAGTGAGTCGATACAGCTGGAGGTGAACACTGAAGCTTTCTTT.

V gene TRBV6-1 combines with J gene TRBJ2-1; 7 bases fit TRBD2. The junction had 9 bases not matched to a gene; V was cut back by 5 bases and J by 5 bases. The CDR3 covers 15 residues. Germline CDR1 and CDR2: MNHNS and SASEGT. Here the CDR3 DNA reads TGTGCCAGCAGTCATCTGGGGGGGATGCACAATGAGCAGTTCTTC. Translation gives CASSHLGGMHNEQFF.

The chain links TRBV12-3 or TRBV12-4 to TRBJ2-6; the D gene could be TRBD1 or TRBD2 (5 bases each). The CDR3 has 18 residues. Trimming pared 7 bases from V and 1 base from J, leaving 20 bases between. The CDR3 bases are TGTGCCAGCACCCAATCCCGGGGCCGTATATCTGGGGCCAACGTCCTGACTTTC. It is translated as CASTQSRGRISGANVLTF.

A few counts support this clonotype. This chain uses TRBV6-5 with TRBJ1-2; the D gene is possibly TRBD1 (5 bases). V was clipped by 0 bases and J by 4 bases, with 15 bases between them. The CDR3 has 16 residues. Per the germline V gene, CDR1 is MNHEY and CDR2 is SVGAGI. CDR3 residues: CASSYSGDRGAYGYTF. Here the CDR3 DNA reads TGTGCCAGCAGTTACTCCGGCGATCGAGGGGCCTATGGCTACACCTTC.

This clonotype occurred many times. V usage is TRBV7-9 and J usage is TRBJ1-5; no definite D call. The CDR3 has 13 amino acids. Germline V gene sequence: CDR1 SEHNR, CDR2 FQNEAQ (reference sequence). The V end lost 4 bases, the J end lost 3 bases, and 7 bases lay between the germline ends. CDR3 bases: TGTGCCAGCAGCTCTAGTCCCAATCAGCCCCAGCATTTT. It translates to CASSSSPNQPQHF.

The chain has TRBV7-9 and TRBJ1-5, with D perhaps TRBD1 (5 bases). V shed 4 bases and J shed 7 bases, with 17 bases lying between them. The CDR3 runs 15 residues. Germline assignment: CDR1 SEHNR and CDR2 FQNEAQ (reference sequence). Here the CDR3 DNA reads TGTGCCAGCAGCTCCAGCCACGGGGCTGGGCAGCCCCAGCATTTT. This encodes CASSSSHGAGQPQHF.

This clonotype was observed many times. The chain has TRBV20-1 and TRBJ2-2; D gene unclear. The CDR3 covers 17 residues. The germline CDR1 and CDR2 sequences are DFQATT and SNEGSKA (reference sequence). The ends were cut back, 3 bases at V and 6 bases at J, with 23 bases in the middle. This CDR3 reads CSARALTRTYLAGELFF. DNA of the CDR3: TGCAGTGCTAGGGCCCTTACCCGGACCTACCTCGCCGGGGAGCTGTTTTTT.

The V call is TRBV4-2, the J call TRBJ1-5, with D uncertain. The germline CDR1 and CDR2 sequences are LGHNA and YNFKEQ. The CDR3 totals 16 residues. V shed 4 bases and J shed 2 bases, with 15 bases lying between them. The CDR3 region has the DNA TGTGCCAGCAGCCCGACCGATTCAGGCGGCAATCAGCCCCAGCATTTT. Its protein is CASSPTDSGGNQPQHF.

This chain connects TRBV4-3 to TRBJ2-3; D is unresolved. Germline CDR1 LGHNA, CDR2 YSLEER. CDR3 length: 15 residues. Trimming removed 2 bases from V and 3 bases from J, with 12 bases in between. The CDR3 loop reads CASSQSRRETDTQYF. The CDR3 nucleotides read TGCGCCAGCAGCCAATCGCGTAGGGAAACAGATACGCAGTATTTT.

This clonotype was detected a few times. The J gene is TRBJ2-1, the V gene TRBV15, with 12 positions matching TRBD2. The CDR3 is made up of 16 amino acids. Unmatched junction bases numbered 3, after V lost 0 bases and J lost 6 bases. CDR1 is LNHNV, CDR2 YYDKDF, per germline (reference sequence). The CDR3 bases are TGTGCCACCAGCAGAGACGCTAGCGGGGGGGCCAATGAGCAGTTCTTC. This codes for CATSRDASGGANEQFF.

This clonotype was counted ten times or more. CDR3 sequence reads: CASSLVGAGQETQYF. DNA for the CDR3: TGTGCCAGCAGCCTAGTGGGGGCTGGGCAAGAGACCCAGTACTTC. V and J are TRBV6-1 and TRBJ2-5; D is possibly TRBD1 (6 bases). This CDR3 has 15 amino acids. Germline CDR1 is MNHNS and CDR2 is SASEGT. Trimming pared 6 bases from V and 2 bases from J, leaving 16 bases between.

The chain links TRBV6-1 to TRBJ2-5, with TRBD2 as a possible D gene (5 bases). The germline V gene encodes CDR1 MNHNS and CDR2 SASEGT. Trimming stripped 6 bases from V and 5 bases from J, with 16 bases between. The CDR3 consists of 14 residues. CDR3 amino acids: CASSFDTRRETQYF. Written as DNA, the CDR3 is TGTGCCAGCAGCTTCGACACCCGGAGGGAGACCCAGTACTTC.

The chain combines TRBV20-1 with TRBJ2-7; no definite D call. Germline V gives CDR1 DFQATT, CDR2 SNEGSKA (reference sequence). Trimming left V 6 bases short and J 2 bases short, with 20 bases between. CDR3 length: 15 amino acids. For the CDR3, the DNA is TGCAGTGCCAGTGAGGATCGGACGCTTACCTACGAGCAGTACTTC. It translates to CSASEDRTLTYEQYF.

V is TRBV7-2 and J is TRBJ1-4; 7 bases are a match to TRBD1. This CDR3 comprises 15 residues. Germline values: CDR1 SGHTA, CDR2 FQGNSA. V was pared by 5 bases and J by 3 bases, with 6 bases of the junction left unmatched. The CDR3 is CASSLEGQSNEKLFF. The CDR3 DNA reads as TGTGCCAGCAGCCTAGAGGGACAGTCTAATGAAAAACTGTTTTTT.

The rearrangement links TRBV20-1 to TRBJ2-7; 7 nucleotides line up with TRBD1. The CDR3 covers 13 residues. Germline CDR1 DFQATT, CDR2 SNEGSKA (reference sequence). J was trimmed by 3 bases and V by 3 bases; bases with no gene match: 5. Here the CDR3 DNA reads TGCAGTGCTAGGTCGCCAGGGGGCTACGAGCAGTACGTC. Protein product: CSARSPGGYEQYV.